The 9 T cell receptor beta chains in this list originate from one sample, sequenced in a study of PD-1 blockade in mismatch repair-deficient tumors. Only in-frame clones appear in the TCRdb table, and some are missing; sequencing was by immunoSEQ multiplex PCR. Of some 120,000 clones listed, roughly 86% are singletons. Sequencing used peripheral blood, obtained 72 weeks after starting pembrolizumab. The source of these receptors is an adult with mismatch repair-deficient cancer.

The chain carries TRBV6-5 and TRBJ2-5; D possibly matches TRBD1 or TRBD2 (7 bases each). Trimming removed 1 base from V and 6 bases from J, with 18 bases in between. Germline V CDR1 and CDR2: MNHEY, SVGAGI. CDR3 length: 16 residues. The CDR3 is CASSYWGGQGGKTQYF. Here the CDR3 DNA reads TGTGCCAGCAGTTACTGGGGAGGGCAGGGGGGAAAGACCCAGTACTTC.

V is TRBV6-5 and J is TRBJ2-5; 7 bases map to TRBD2. J lost 3 bases, V lost 6 bases, and 4 bases had no gene match. Germline CDR1 is MNHEY and CDR2 is SVGAGI. CDR3 size: 13 residues. CDR3 region: CASSRTSKETQYF. The CDR3 DNA reads TGTGCCAGCAGCCGGACTAGTAAAGAGACCCAGTACTTC.

The V call is TRBV2, the J call TRBJ2-5; 9 bases are a match to TRBD2. V was pared by 5 bases and J by 4 bases, with 2 bases of the junction left unmatched. This CDR3 contains 13 residues. CDR1 and CDR2 from the germline V gene are SNHLY and FYNNEI. Here the CDR3 DNA reads TGTGCCAGCAGTCAACTAGCGGGAGAGACCCAGTACTTC. This sequence encodes CASSQLAGETQYF.

The chain links TRBV11-1 to TRBJ2-3, with D hard to call. Germline lookup yields CDR1 SGHAT and CDR2 FQDESV (reference sequence). The CDR3 has 12 residues. V lost 6 bases to trimming and J lost 5 bases, with 9 bases between them. This chain's CDR3 is CASSESGDTQYF. CDR3 nucleotide sequence: TGTGCCAGCAGTGAGTCTGGAGATACGCAGTATTTT.

V and J are TRBV10-2 and TRBJ2-5; D call uncertain. CDR3 length equals 12 residues. The V end was cut by 1 base, the J end by 4 bases, with 4 bases between. The germline V gene encodes CDR1 WSHSY and CDR2 SAAADI. As DNA, the CDR3 is TGCGCCAGCAGTGAGTTGGGAGAGACCCAGTACTTC. Its translation: CASSELGETQYF.

The J gene is TRBJ2-7, the V gene TRBV4-3; no reliable D call. Germline V gives CDR1 LGHNA, CDR2 YSLEER. V lost 0 bases and J 0 bases, leaving 18 bases between the germline ends. The CDR3 covers 18 residues. The CDR3 DNA follows: TGCGCCAGCAGCCAAGATCGTCGACGGTCTGATAACTCCTACGAGCAGTACTTC. This translates into CASSQDRRRSDNSYEQYF.

This clone was counted between two and nine times. The chain joins TRBV4-1 to TRBJ1-5; no reliable D call. The CDR3 runs 14 residues. Trimming took 0 bases from V and 8 from J, leaving 11 bases between them. Per germline, CDR1 MGHRA and CDR2 YSYEKL. The CDR3 reads CASSQDRSVKPQHF. CDR3 coding DNA: TGCGCCAGCAGCCAAGATCGTTCAGTTAAGCCCCAGCATTTT.

The chain recombines TRBV21-1 with TRBJ1-1; the table's D call of TRBD1 was not tested on the DNA. TRBV21-1 is a documented pseudogene. The length of the CDR3 is 16 residues. The chain's CDR3 is CASSKEGRGENTEAFF. In nucleotides, the CDR3 is TGTGCCAGCAGCAAAGAGGGCAGGGGGGAAAATACTGAAGCTTTCTTT.

The chain uses TRBV27 and TRBJ1-2; D gene unclear. Germline CDR1 and CDR2: MNHEY and SMNVEV (reference sequence). V was shortened by 3 bases and J by 0 bases, with 8 bases between the two germline ends. The CDR3 contains 14 residues. The CDR3: CASSFGSPNYGYTF. The DNA of the CDR3 is TGTGCCAGCAGTTTCGGGTCGCCTAACTATGGCTACACCTTC.